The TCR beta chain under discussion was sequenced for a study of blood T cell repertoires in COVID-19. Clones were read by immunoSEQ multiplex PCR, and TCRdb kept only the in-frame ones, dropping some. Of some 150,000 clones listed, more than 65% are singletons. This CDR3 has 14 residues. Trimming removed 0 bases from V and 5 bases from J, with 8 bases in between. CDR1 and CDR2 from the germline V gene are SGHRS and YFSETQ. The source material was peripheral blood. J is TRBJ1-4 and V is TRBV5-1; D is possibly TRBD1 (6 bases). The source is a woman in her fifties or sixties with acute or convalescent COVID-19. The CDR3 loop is CASSLADRNEKLFF. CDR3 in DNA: TGCGCCAGCAGCTTGGCCGACAGGAATGAAAAACTGTTTTTT. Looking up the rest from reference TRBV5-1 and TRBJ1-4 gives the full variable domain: KAGVTQTPRYLIKTRGQQVTLSCSPISGHRSVSWYQQTPGQGLQFLFEYFSETQRNKGNFPGRFSGRQFSNSRSEMNVSTLELGDSALYLCASSLADRNEKLFFGSGTQLSVL.